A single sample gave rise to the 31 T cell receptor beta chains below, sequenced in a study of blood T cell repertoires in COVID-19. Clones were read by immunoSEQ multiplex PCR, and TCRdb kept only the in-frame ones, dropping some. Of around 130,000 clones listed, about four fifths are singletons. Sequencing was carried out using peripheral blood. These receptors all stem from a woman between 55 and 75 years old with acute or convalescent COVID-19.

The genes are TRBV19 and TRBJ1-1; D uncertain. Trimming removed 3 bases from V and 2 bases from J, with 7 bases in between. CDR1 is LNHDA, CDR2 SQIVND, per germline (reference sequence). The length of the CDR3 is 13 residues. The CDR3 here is CASSIILNTEAFF. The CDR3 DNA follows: TGTGCCAGTAGTATCATACTCAACACTGAAGCTTTCTTT.

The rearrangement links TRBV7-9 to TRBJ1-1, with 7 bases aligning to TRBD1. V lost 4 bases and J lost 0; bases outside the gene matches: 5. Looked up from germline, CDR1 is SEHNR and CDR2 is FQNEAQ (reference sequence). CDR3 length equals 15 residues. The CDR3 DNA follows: TGTGCCAGCAGCTCTTCGACAGGGTTGAACACTGAAGCTTTCTTT. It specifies CASSSSTGLNTEAFF.

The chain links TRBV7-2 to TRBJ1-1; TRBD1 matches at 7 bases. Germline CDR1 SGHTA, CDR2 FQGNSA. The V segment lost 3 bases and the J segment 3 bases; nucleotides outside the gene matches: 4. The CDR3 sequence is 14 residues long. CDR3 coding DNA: TGTGCCAGCAGCTTTCGGGACAGATACACTGAAGCTTTCTTT. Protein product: CASSFRDRYTEAFF.

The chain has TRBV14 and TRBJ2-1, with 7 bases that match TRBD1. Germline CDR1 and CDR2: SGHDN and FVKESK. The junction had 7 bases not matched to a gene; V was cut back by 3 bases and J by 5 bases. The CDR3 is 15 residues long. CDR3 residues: CASSQPGQIHNEQFF. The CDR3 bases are TGTGCCAGCAGCCAGCCGGGACAGATCCACAATGAGCAGTTCTTC.

CDR3 protein: CASRGTIRSSNYGYTF. In DNA form, the CDR3 reads TGTGCCAGCAGAGGGACAATTCGATCTTCTAACTATGGCTACACCTTC. The chain is built from TRBV11-2 and TRBJ1-2, with D maybe TRBD1 (6 bases). Germline values: CDR1 SGHAT, CDR2 FQNNGV. The CDR3 extends over 16 amino acids. V was cut by 6 bases and J by 0 bases, with 17 bases left in between.

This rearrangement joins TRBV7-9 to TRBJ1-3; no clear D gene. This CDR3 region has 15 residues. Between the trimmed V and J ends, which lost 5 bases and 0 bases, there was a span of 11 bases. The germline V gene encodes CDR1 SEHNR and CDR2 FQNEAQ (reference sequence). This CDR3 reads CASSLGRSSGNTIYF. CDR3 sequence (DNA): TGTGCCAGCAGCCTAGGACGGAGCTCTGGAAACACCATATATTTT.

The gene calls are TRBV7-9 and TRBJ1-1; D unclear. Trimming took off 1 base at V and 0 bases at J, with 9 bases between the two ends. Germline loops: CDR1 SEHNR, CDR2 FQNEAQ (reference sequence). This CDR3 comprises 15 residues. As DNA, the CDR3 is TGTGCCAGCAGCTTAGTTCCAGCGATGAACACTGAAGCTTTCTTT. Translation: CASSLVPAMNTEAFF.

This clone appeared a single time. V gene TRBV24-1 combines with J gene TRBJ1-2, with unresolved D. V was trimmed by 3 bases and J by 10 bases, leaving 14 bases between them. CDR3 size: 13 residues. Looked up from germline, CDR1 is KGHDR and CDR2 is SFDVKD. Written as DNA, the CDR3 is TGTGCCACCAGTGATGGCCGTCCCGGAGACTACACCTTC. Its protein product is CATSDGRPGDYTF.

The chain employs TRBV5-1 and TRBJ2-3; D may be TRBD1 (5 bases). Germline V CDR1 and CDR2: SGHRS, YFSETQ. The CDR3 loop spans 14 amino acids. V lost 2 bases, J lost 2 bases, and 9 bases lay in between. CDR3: CASSFGQDTDTQYF. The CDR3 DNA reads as TGCGCCAGCAGCTTTGGACAAGACACAGATACGCAGTATTTT.

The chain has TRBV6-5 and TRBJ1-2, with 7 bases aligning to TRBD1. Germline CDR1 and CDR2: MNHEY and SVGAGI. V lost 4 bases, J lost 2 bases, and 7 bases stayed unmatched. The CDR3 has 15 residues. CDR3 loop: CASSSTGDSNYGYTF. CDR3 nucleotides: TGTGCCAGCAGTTCCACAGGGGATTCGAACTATGGCTACACCTTC.

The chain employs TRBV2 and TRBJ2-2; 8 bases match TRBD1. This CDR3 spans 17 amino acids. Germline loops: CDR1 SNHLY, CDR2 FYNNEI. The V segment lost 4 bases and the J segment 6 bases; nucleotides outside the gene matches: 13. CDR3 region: CASSVQAGGALAGELFF. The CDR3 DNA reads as TGTGCCAGCAGTGTTCAGGCAGGGGGCGCATTGGCCGGGGAGCTGTTTTTT.

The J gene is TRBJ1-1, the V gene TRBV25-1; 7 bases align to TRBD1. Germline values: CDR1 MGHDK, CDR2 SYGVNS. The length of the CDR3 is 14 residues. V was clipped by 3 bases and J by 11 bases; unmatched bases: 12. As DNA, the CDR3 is TGTGCCAGCAGTGACGCCGTTTACAGGGGATCGGCTTTCTTT. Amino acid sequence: CASSDAVYRGSAFF.

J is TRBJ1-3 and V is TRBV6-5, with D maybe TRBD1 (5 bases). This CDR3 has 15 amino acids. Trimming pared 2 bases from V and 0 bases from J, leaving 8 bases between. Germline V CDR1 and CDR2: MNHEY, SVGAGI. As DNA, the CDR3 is TGTGCCAGCAGTTACACAGGAATCTCTGGAAACACCATATATTTT. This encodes CASSYTGISGNTIYF.

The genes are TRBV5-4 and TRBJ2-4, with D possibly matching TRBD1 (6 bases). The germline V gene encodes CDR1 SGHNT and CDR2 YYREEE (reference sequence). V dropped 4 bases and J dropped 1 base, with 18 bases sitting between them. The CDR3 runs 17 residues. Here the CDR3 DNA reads TGTGCCAGCAGCGAACTCTCCGGGACACTGGCCAAAAACATTCAGTACTTC. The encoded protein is CASSELSGTLAKNIQYF. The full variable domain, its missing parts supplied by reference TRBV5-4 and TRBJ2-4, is ETGVTQSPTHLIKTRGQQVTLRCSSQSGHNTVSWYQQALGQGPQFIFQYYREEENGRGNFPPRFSGLQFPNYSSELNVNALELDDSALYLCASSELSGTLAKNIQYFGAGTRLSVL.

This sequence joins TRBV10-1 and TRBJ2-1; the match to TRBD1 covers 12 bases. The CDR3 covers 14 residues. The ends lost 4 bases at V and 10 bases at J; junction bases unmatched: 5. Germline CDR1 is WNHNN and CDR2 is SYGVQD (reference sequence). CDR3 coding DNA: TGCGCCAGCAGTGCCGGGACAGGGGGCCGGGAGCAGTTCTTC. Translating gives CASSAGTGGREQFF.

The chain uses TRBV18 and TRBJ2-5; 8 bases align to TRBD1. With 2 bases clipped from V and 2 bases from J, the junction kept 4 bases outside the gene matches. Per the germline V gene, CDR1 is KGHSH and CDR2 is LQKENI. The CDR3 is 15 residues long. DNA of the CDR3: TGTGCCAGCTCACCAAGAAACAGGGGGCAAGAGACCCAGTACTTC. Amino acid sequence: CASSPRNRGQETQYF.

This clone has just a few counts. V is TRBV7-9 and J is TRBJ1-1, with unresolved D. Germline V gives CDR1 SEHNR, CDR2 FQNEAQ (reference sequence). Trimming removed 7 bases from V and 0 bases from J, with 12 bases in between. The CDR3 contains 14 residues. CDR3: CASNSYEVNTEAFF. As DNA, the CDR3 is TGTGCCAGCAATTCCTATGAGGTGAACACTGAAGCTTTCTTT.

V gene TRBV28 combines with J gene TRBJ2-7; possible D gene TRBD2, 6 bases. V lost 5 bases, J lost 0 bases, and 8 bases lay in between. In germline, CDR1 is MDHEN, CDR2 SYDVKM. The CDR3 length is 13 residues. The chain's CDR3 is CASSPGDSYEQYV. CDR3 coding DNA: TGTGCCAGCAGTCCGGGAGACTCCTACGAGCAGTACGTC.

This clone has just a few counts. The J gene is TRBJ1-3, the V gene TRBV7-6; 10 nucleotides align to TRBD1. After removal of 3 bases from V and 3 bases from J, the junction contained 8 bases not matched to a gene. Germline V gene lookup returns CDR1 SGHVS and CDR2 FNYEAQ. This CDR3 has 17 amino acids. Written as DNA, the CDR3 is TGTGCCAGCAGCTTGGCCGGGACAGGGGAGAGTGGAAACACCATATATTTT. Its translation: CASSLAGTGESGNTIYF.

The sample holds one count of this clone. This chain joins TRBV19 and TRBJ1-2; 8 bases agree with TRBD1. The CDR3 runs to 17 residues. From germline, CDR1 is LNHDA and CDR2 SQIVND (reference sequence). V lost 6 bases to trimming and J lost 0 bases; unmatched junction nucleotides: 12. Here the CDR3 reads CASSHETGTGSNYGYTF. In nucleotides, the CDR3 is TGTGCCAGTAGCCACGAAACCGGGACAGGATCTAACTATGGCTACACCTTC.

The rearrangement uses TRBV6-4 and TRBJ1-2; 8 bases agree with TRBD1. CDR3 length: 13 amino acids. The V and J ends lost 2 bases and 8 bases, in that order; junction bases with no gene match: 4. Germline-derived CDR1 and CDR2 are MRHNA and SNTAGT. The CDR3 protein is CASSDQGAGGYTF. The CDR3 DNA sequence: TGTGCCAGCAGTGACCAGGGGGCTGGAGGCTACACCTTC.

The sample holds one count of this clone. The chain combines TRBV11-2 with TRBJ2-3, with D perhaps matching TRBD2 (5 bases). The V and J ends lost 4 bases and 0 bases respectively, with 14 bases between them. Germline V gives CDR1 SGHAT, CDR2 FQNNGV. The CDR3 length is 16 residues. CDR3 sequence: CASSSYLRGSTDTQYF. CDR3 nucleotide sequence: TGTGCCAGCAGCTCATATCTTCGGGGTAGCACAGATACGCAGTATTTT. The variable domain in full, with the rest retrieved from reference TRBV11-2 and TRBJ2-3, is EAGVAQSPRYKIIEKRQSVAFWCNPISGHATLYWYQQILGQGPKLLIQFQNNGVVDDSQLPKDRFSAERLKGVDSTLKIQPAKLEDSAVYLCASSSYLRGSTDTQYFGPGTRLTVL.

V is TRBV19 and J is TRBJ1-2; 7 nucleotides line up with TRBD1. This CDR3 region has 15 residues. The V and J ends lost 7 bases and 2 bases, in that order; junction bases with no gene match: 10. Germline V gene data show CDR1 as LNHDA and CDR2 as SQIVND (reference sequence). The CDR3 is CASILRQGTNYGYTF. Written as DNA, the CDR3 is TGTGCCAGTATCTTACGACAGGGTACGAACTATGGCTACACCTTC.

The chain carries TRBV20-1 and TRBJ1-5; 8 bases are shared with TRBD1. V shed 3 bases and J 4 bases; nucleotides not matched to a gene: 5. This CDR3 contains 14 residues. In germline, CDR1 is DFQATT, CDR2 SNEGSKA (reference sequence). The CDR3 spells CSASSGQGNQPQHF. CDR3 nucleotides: TGCAGTGCTAGTTCCGGACAGGGAAATCAGCCCCAGCATTTT.

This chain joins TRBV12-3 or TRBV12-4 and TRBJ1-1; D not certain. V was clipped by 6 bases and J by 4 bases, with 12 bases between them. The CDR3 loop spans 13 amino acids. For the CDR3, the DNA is TGTGCCAGCAGCCAAACGGGGAGCACTGAAGCTTTCTTT. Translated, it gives CASSQTGSTEAFF.

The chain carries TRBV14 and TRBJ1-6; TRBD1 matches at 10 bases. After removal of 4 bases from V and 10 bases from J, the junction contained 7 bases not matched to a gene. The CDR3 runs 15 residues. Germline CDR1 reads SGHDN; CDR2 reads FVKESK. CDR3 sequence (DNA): TGTGCCAGCAGCCGCCGGGACAGGGGCGGGTCACCCCTCCACTTT. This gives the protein CASSRRDRGGSPLHF.

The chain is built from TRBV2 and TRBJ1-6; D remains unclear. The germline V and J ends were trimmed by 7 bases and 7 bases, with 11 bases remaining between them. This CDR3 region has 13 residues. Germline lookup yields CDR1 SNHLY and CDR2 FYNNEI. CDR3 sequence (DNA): TGTGCCAGCAAAGAGGTCGCAAATTCACCCCTCCACTTT. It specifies CASKEVANSPLHF.

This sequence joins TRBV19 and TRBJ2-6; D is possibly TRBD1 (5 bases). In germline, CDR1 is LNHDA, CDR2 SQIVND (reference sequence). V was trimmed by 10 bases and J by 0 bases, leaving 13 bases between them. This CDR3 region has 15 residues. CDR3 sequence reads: CATQGQGSGANVLTF. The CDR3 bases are TGTGCCACCCAGGGTCAGGGCTCTGGGGCCAACGTCCTGACTTTC.

The CDR3 spells CASSESKAAGGGNTIYF. The CDR3 DNA reads TGCGCCAGCAGTGAGTCGAAGGCAGCAGGGGGCGGAAACACCATATATTTT. The gene calls are TRBV10-2 and TRBJ1-3, with TRBD1 matching 8 bases. The CDR3 contains 17 residues. Per germline, CDR1 WSHSY and CDR2 SAAADI. After removal of 0 bases from V and 4 bases from J, the junction contained 8 bases not matched to a gene.

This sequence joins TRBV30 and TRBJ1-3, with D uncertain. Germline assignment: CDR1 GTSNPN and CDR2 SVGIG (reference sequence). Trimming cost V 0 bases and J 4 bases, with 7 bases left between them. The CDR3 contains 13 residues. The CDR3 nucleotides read TGTGCCTGGAGTGTACAGCACGGAAACACCATATATTTT. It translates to CAWSVQHGNTIYF. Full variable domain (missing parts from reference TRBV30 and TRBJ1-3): SQTIHQWPATLVQPVGSPLSLECTVEGTSNPNLYWYRQAAGRGLQLLFYSVGIGQISSEVPQNLSASRPQDRQFILSSKKLLLSDSGFYLCAWSVQHGNTIYFGEGSWLTVV.

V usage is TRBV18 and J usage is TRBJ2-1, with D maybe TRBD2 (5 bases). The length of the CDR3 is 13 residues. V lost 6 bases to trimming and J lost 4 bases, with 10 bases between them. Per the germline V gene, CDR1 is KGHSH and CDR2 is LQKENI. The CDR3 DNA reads TGTGCCAGCTCTCCCGGACTTTACAATGAGCAGTTCTTC. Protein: CASSPGLYNEQFF.